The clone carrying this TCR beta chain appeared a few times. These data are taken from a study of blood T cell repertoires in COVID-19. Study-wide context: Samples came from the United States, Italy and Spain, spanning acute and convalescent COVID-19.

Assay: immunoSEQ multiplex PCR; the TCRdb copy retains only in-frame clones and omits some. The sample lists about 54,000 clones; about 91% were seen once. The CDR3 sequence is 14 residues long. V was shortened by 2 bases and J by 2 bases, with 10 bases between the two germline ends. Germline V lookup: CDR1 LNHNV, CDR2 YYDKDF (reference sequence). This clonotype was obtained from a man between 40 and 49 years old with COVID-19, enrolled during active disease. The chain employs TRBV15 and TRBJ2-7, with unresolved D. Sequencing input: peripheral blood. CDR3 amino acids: CATSRTANTYEQYF. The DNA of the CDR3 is TGTGCCACCAGCAGAACAGCAAATACCTACGAGCAGTACTTC.